The TCR beta chain under discussion was sequenced for a study of T-cell memory formation after mild COVID-19. Study results and caveats: Day 15 to 85 contractors were CD4/CD8 balanced; later expanders leaned CD4+. For contracting clones, CD4+ ones sat mainly in CM and EM, CD8+ in EMRA.

It was 5'RACE with constant-segment primers that produced the TCR alpha and TCR beta cDNA libraries, which carried sample barcodes and UMIs. From the 5' RACE reads, TCRdb called clonotypes with MiXCR, one entry per CDR3 protein. Among 250,000 to 350,000 distinct CDR3 sequences listed, approximately 15% were seen once. Per the germline V gene, CDR1 is MNHEY and CDR2 is SVGAGI. Trimming at V came to 6 bases and at J to 3 bases, leaving 11 bases not matched to a gene. The CDR3 has 15 residues. This clonotype was detected many times. Its antigen remains unknown. The chain links TRBV6-5 to TRBJ2-7; 7 bases are a match to TRBD1. This sequence was found in a man younger than 35 who had mild COVID-19 (a few samples of this study predate the infection). Cell type and time point are not known. Sequencing input: PBMCs or a T cell subset sorted from them (not recorded which). In DNA, the CDR3 is TGTGCCAGCAGCACCACCGGGACAGCTAACTACGAGCAGTACTTC. The encoded protein is CASSTTGTANYEQYF.